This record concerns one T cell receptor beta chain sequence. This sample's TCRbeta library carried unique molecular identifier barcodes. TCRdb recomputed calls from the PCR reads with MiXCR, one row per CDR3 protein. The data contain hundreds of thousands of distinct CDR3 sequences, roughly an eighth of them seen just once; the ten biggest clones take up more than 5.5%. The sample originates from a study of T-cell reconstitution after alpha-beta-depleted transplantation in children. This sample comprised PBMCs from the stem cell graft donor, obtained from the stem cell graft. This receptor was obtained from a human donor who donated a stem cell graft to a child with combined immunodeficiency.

The CDR3 DNA reads as TGCGCCAGCAACCGGCCATGGGTGGTATCCTCCCAAGAGACCCAGTACTTC. It is translated as CASNRPWVVSSQETQYF. The gene calls are TRBV4-3 and TRBJ2-5, with no clear D. CDR1 is LGHNA and CDR2 is YSLEER in the germline V gene. This CDR3 has 17 residues. Trimming cost V 7 bases and J 1 base, with 22 bases left between them.